A single sample gave rise to the 25 T cell receptor beta chains below, sequenced in a study of cytomegalovirus exposure and HLA in healthy donors. Amplification used 60 Vbeta primers and 13 Jbeta primers. Sequenced by immunoSEQ multiplex PCR; TCRdb stores in-frame clones only, minus some. Of about 140,000 clones listed, more than 70% are singletons. The sequencing input was PBMCs. These receptors were taken from a woman aged 50 to 60 in good health and CMV-seronegative.

The gene calls are TRBV27 and TRBJ1-2, with 9 bases identical to TRBD1. With V trimmed by 2 bases and J by 4 bases, 5 bases remained unmatched. Germline V gene sequence: CDR1 MNHEY, CDR2 SMNVEV (reference sequence). This CDR3 contains 15 residues. The CDR3 spells CASSLTGTGSYGYTF. CDR3 bases: TGTGCCAGCAGTTTAACTGGGACAGGGAGCTATGGCTACACCTTC.

This clone has at least ten counts. V usage is TRBV10-3 and J usage is TRBJ2-1; TRBD2 agrees at 9 bases. The J segment lost 12 bases and the V segment lost 3 bases, leaving 9 bases of the junction unmatched. In germline, CDR1 is ENHRY, CDR2 SYGVKD. The CDR3 totals 14 residues. The CDR3 DNA sequence: TGTGCCATCAGTGATCTGGATAGCGGGGGTTGGCAGTTCTTC. This sequence encodes CAISDLDSGGWQFF.

This clone was detected only a few times. The chain links TRBV4-1 to TRBJ2-7; D is possibly TRBD2 (6 bases). Trimming stripped 3 bases from V and 4 bases from J, with 16 bases between. Germline values: CDR1 MGHRA, CDR2 YSYEKL. The CDR3 loop spans 15 amino acids. CDR3 in amino acids: CASSHSQGLLYEQYF. For the CDR3, the DNA is TGCGCCAGCAGCCATTCGCAGGGACTTTTGTACGAGCAGTACTTC.

The rearrangement joins TRBV5-1 to TRBJ2-5; TRBD2 is a possible D gene (6 bases). CDR1 and CDR2 from the germline V gene are SGHRS and YFSETQ. The CDR3 is 14 amino acids. V gave up 1 base and J gave up 4 bases, with 11 bases separating them. CDR3: CASSLRHGGETQYF. The DNA of the CDR3 is TGCGCCAGCAGCTTGCGACACGGGGGAGAGACCCAGTACTTC.

This clone was seen just once. The rearrangement links TRBV29-1 to TRBJ1-1, with TRBD1 identical over 9 bases. Looked up from germline, CDR1 is SQVTM and CDR2 is ANQGSEA. V shed 7 bases and J 1 base; nucleotides not matched to a gene: 7. The CDR3 consists of 14 residues. CDR3 sequence reads: CSAGQGWGNTEAFF. CDR3 bases: TGCAGCGCCGGACAGGGGTGGGGGAACACTGAAGCTTTCTTT. The variable domain in full, completed from reference TRBV29-1 and TRBJ1-1, reads SAVISQKPSRDICQRGTSLTIQCQVDSQVTMMFWYRQQPGQSLTLIATANQGSEATYESGFVIDKFPISRPNLTFSTLTVSNMSPEDSSIYLCSAGQGWGNTEAFFGQGTRLTVV.

The rearrangement joins TRBV27 to TRBJ2-7; TRBD1 is a possible D gene (6 bases). V was cut by 3 bases and J by 5 bases, with 14 bases left in between. The CDR3 covers 14 residues. The germline V gene has CDR1 MNHEY and CDR2 SMNVEV (reference sequence). This chain's CDR3 is CASSFQRQDDEQYF. In nucleotides, the CDR3 is TGTGCCAGCAGTTTTCAGAGACAGGACGACGAGCAGTACTTC.

The genes are TRBV29-1 and TRBJ2-2; D is ambiguous. Per the germline V gene, CDR1 is SQVTM and CDR2 is ANQGSEA. Trimming removed 0 bases at V and 17 bases at J, with 13 bases between. The CDR3 runs to 11 residues. The CDR3 region has the DNA TGCAGCGTTGAAGACACCCGGAGCATATTTTTT. Protein: CSVEDTRSIFF.

The chain employs TRBV6-4 and TRBJ1-2, with 10 bases fitting TRBD1. The CDR3 covers 12 residues. Germline V gives CDR1 MRHNA, CDR2 SNTAGT. The J segment lost 4 bases and the V segment lost 9 bases, leaving 2 bases of the junction unmatched. In DNA, the CDR3 is TGTGCCAGGACAGGGGGCTTCTATGGCTACACCTTC. This gives the protein CARTGGFYGYTF.

This clone has only a few counts. V and J are TRBV7-2 and TRBJ2-5; TRBD2 agrees at 13 bases. The CDR3 sequence is 17 residues long. With V trimmed by 3 bases and J by 5 bases, 9 bases remained unmatched. Germline V lookup: CDR1 SGHTA, CDR2 FQGNSA. CDR3 nucleotide sequence: TGTGCCAGCAGCTTCCGGCGACTAGCGGGGGGTGTGGAGACCCAGTACTTC. Translation: CASSFRRLAGGVETQYF.

This clone was counted at least ten times. The chain links TRBV10-3 to TRBJ2-7; a possible D gene is TRBD1 (6 bases). There are 15 residues in the CDR3. The germline V gene encodes CDR1 ENHRY and CDR2 SYGVKD. V was clipped by 8 bases and J by 1 base, with 18 bases between them. This CDR3 reads CAISKTGSGSYEQYF. The CDR3 nucleotides read TGTGCCATCTCCAAAACAGGGTCAGGATCCTACGAGCAGTACTTC.

The chain has TRBV11-2 and TRBJ2-7, with 7 bases matching TRBD1. The V gene end was trimmed by 3 bases and the J gene end by 2 bases; junction bases not matched to a gene: 13. The CDR3 loop spans 17 amino acids. The V gene's germline CDR1 is SGHAT and CDR2 FQNNGV. DNA of the CDR3: TGTGCCAGCAGCTTCAGCTGGGAGACAGGGTACCCCTACGAGCAGTACTTC. Residues: CASSFSWETGYPYEQYF. The full variable domain, with the rest looked up from reference TRBV11-2 and TRBJ2-7, is EAGVAQSPRYKIIEKRQSVAFWCNPISGHATLYWYQQILGQGPKLLIQFQNNGVVDDSQLPKDRFSAERLKGVDSTLKIQPAKLEDSAVYLCASSFSWETGYPYEQYFGPGTRLTVT.

Remarks on this clone: Germline and junction disagree at one end, which may indicate a read error. The chain is built from TRBV7-7 and TRBJ2-2; D uncertain. In germline, CDR1 is SSHAT, CDR2 FNYEAQ (reference sequence). The CDR3 loop spans 15 amino acids. The CDR3 sequence: CASSLALGNTGELFF. CDR3 DNA: TGTGCTAGCAGCTTAGCACTTGGGAACACCGGGGAGCTGTTTTTT. Together with reference TRBV7-7 and TRBJ2-2, the CDR3 gives the full variable domain: GAGVSQSPRYKVTKRGQDVTLRCDPISSHATLYWYQQALGQGPEFLTYFNYEAQPDKSGLPSDRFSAERPEGSISTLTIQRTEQRDSAMYRCASSLALGNTGELFFGEGSRLTVL.

The rearrangement joins TRBV6-5 to TRBJ2-2; 9 bases agree with TRBD2. Trimming removed 4 bases from V and 5 bases from J; junction bases left unmatched: 2. This CDR3 is 14 amino acids long. CDR1 and CDR2 (germline): MNHEY, SVGAGI. CDR3 coding DNA: TGTGCCAGCAGTTCCCTAGCGGGGACCGGGGAGCTGTTTTTT. Translated, it gives CASSSLAGTGELFF.

The CDR3 region has the DNA TGCGCCAGCAGCCTAATTTACAGGGAAACCCTCCACTTT. Protein sequence: CASSLIYRETLHF. This chain links TRBV4-1 with TRBJ1-6; D might be TRBD1 (6 bases). With 4 bases removed from V and 14 bases from J, the gap between germline ends came to 15 bases. CDR1 and CDR2 from the germline V gene are MGHRA and YSYEKL. CDR3 length: 13 residues.

The table lists this clone with a few counts. The chain recombines TRBV5-1 with TRBJ2-2; 10 bases match TRBD2. Germline lookup yields CDR1 SGHRS and CDR2 YFSETQ. The CDR3 runs 14 residues. Trimming took 7 bases from V and 2 from J; bases not matched to a gene: 2. The CDR3 loop reads CASRTSGNTGELFF. For the CDR3, the DNA is TGCGCCAGCCGGACTAGCGGAAACACCGGGGAGCTGTTTTTT.

This clone was picked up a small number of times. The J gene is TRBJ1-4, the V gene TRBV6-5; D remains ambiguous. Trimming removed 0 bases from V and 5 bases from J, with 4 bases in between. Germline V CDR1 and CDR2: MNHEY, SVGAGI. The CDR3 contains 13 residues. CDR3 loop: CASSYSGNEKLFF. The CDR3 nucleotides are TGTGCCAGCAGTTACTCTGGCAATGAAAAACTGTTTTTT.

The rearrangement uses TRBV27 and TRBJ1-4; 9 bases match TRBD1. The CDR3 loop spans 19 amino acids. V lost 2 bases and J lost 8; bases outside the gene matches: 18. Germline-derived CDR1 and CDR2 are MNHEY and SMNVEV (reference sequence). The CDR3 reads CASSLGSGQGGSEREKLFF. The CDR3 region has the DNA TGTGCCAGCAGTTTAGGCTCGGGACAGGGAGGTAGTGAACGAGAAAAACTGTTTTTT.

A few counts support this clone. The J gene is TRBJ2-7, the V gene TRBV5-1; 10 nucleotides agree with TRBD1. The CDR3 runs to 13 residues. V lost 4 bases to trimming and J lost 7 bases; unmatched junction nucleotides: 5. The germline V gene encodes CDR1 SGHRS and CDR2 YFSETQ. CDR3 coding DNA: TGCGCCAGCAGCACTGGGACAGGGGTTGAGCAGTACTTC. Its translation is CASSTGTGVEQYF.

The chain combines TRBV29-1 with TRBJ2-3; 14 nucleotides align to TRBD2. In germline, CDR1 is SQVTM, CDR2 ANQGSEA. J lost 0 bases, V lost 6 bases, and 14 bases had no gene match. This CDR3 region has 19 residues. The CDR3 region is CSVGEGLAGVSISTDTQYF. The DNA for the CDR3 is TGCAGCGTGGGAGAGGGACTAGCGGGGGTCTCAATCAGCACAGATACGCAGTATTTT.

Here the CDR3 DNA reads TGTGCCAGCAGCCTGACTAGCGGGTACAATGAGCAGTTCTTC. Amino acids: CASSLTSGYNEQFF. This chain joins TRBV9 and TRBJ2-1; TRBD2 aligns across 10 bases. Germline values: CDR1 SGDLS, CDR2 YYNGEE. The CDR3 extends over 14 amino acids. Trimming at V came to 4 bases and at J to 4 bases, leaving 2 bases not matched to a gene. Combining the CDR3 with reference TRBV9 and TRBJ2-1 gives the whole variable domain DSGVTQTPKHLITATGQRVTLRCSPRSGDLSVYWYQQSLDQGLQFLIQYYNGEERAKGNILERFSAQQFPDLHSELNLSSLELGDSALYFCASSLTSGYNEQFFGPGTRLTVL.

This clone was detected only a few times. The chain links TRBV19 to TRBJ1-1; possible D gene TRBD1, 5 bases. Germline CDR1 LNHDA, CDR2 SQIVND (reference sequence). The CDR3 totals 12 residues. The V gene lost 5 bases and the J gene lost 8 bases, with 12 bases spanning the gap. The DNA for the CDR3 is TGTGCCAGTAGTTTCAGCAGGGCAGAAGCTTTCTTT. Translating it yields CASSFSRAEAFF.

This CDR3 is CASSPSFGGGGSQETQYF. The DNA for the CDR3 is TGTGCCAGCTCACCAAGCTTCGGCGGGGGAGGATCCCAAGAGACCCAGTACTTC. This chain uses TRBV18 with TRBJ2-5; 7 bases are a match to TRBD2. Germline V CDR1 and CDR2: KGHSH, LQKENI. The J segment lost 1 base and the V segment lost 2 bases, leaving 13 bases of the junction unmatched. This CDR3 spans 18 amino acids.

This chain joins TRBV6-5 and TRBJ2-5, with no clear D. This CDR3 contains 16 residues. Germline values: CDR1 MNHEY, CDR2 SVGAGI. V lost 0 bases and J 4 bases, leaving 15 bases between the germline ends. The chain's CDR3 is CASSYSLGSSRETQYF. DNA of the CDR3: TGTGCCAGCAGTTACTCCCTCGGGTCCTCCCGAGAGACCCAGTACTTC.

This rearrangement joins TRBV18 to TRBJ1-5; tentative D call: TRBD1 (5 bases). Trimming left V 3 bases short and J 1 base short, with 7 bases between. CDR1 and CDR2 from the germline V gene are KGHSH and LQKENI. The CDR3 loop spans 14 amino acids. The CDR3 loop reads CASSPDNSNQPQHF. The DNA of the CDR3 is TGTGCCAGCTCACCGGACAACAGCAATCAGCCCCAGCATTTT. Filled out from reference TRBV18 and TRBJ1-5, the complete variable domain reads NAGVMQNPRHLVRRRGQEARLRCSPMKGHSHVYWYRQLPEEGLKFMVYLQKENIIDESGMPKERFSAEFPKEGPSILRIQQVVRGDSAAYFCASSPDNSNQPQHFGDGTRLSIL.

This clone was seen more than once but under ten times. The chain uses TRBV2 and TRBJ1-4; D is unclear. In germline, CDR1 is SNHLY, CDR2 FYNNEI. Trimming left V 4 bases short and J 7 bases short, with 7 bases between. This CDR3 has 12 amino acids. The CDR3 reads CASSGAGEKLFF. The DNA for the CDR3 is TGTGCCAGCAGTGGGGCAGGTGAAAAACTGTTTTTT.